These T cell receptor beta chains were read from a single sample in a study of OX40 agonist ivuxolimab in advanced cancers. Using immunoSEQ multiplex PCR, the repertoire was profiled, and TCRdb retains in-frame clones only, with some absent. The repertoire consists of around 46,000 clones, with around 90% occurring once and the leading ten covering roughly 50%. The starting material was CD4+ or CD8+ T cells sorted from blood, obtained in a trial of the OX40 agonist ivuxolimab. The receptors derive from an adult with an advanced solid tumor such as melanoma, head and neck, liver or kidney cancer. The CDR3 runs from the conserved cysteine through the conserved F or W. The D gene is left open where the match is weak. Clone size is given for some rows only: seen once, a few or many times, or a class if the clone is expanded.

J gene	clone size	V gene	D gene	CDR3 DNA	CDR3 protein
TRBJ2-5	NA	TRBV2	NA	TGTGCCAGCAGTGAAAGTACCCAAGAGACCCAGTACTTC	CASSESTQETQYF
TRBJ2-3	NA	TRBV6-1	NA	TGTGCCAGCAGTGAAGTGGGGGGCGGCACAGATACGCAGTATTTT	CASSEVGGGTDTQYF
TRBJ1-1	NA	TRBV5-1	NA	TGCGCCAGCAGCTTGGGGGTAGGGCGTCTGGGGATTGCTGAAGCTTTCTTT	CASSLGVGRLGIAEAFF
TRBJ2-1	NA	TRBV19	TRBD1	TGTGCCAGTAGTTGGGACAGGGCAGCGCTCAATGAGCAGTTCTTC	CASSWDRAALNEQFF
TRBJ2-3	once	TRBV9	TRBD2	TGTGCCAGCAGCGTAGCCGGGACTAGCGGGAGTAGGGCAGATACGCAGTATTTT	CASSVAGTSGSRADTQYF
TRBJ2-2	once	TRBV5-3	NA	TGTGCCAGAAGCTTTCGGACTACCGGGGAGCTGTTTTTT	CARSFRTTGELFF
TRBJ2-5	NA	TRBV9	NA	TGTGCCAGCAGCCCCAACCTCCAAGAGACCCAGTACTTC	CASSPNLQETQYF
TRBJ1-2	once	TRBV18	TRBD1	TGTGCCAGCTCACCCCAAGGGGACAGGCCTAACTATGGCTACACCTTC	CASSPQGDRPNYGYTF
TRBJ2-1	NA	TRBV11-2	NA	TGTGCCAGCAGCTTAGGTCTCCAGTCCGATGAGCAGTTCTTC	CASSLGLQSDEQFF
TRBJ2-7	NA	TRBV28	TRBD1	TGTGCCAGCAGTGTCGGACAGGGGGACGAGCAGTACTTC	CASSVGQGDEQYF
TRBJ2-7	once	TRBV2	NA	TGTGCCAGCAGTGAAGGGGGTGATAAGTACTTC	CASSEGGDKYF
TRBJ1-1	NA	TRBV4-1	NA	TGCGCCAGCAGCCAAGGGGACGGACCGAACACTGAAGCTTTCTTT	CASSQGDGPNTEAFF
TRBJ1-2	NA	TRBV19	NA	TGTGCCAGTAGTATAGAGACAGGCAACCTCGGGTATGGCTACACCTTC	CASSIETGNLGYGYTF
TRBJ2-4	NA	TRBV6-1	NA	TGTGCCAGCAGCACTATCCCAGGGGTCATTCAGTACTTC	CASSTIPGVIQYF
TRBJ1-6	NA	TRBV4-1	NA	TGCGCCAGCAGCCAAGGAAATTCACCCCTCCACTTT	CASSQGNSPLHF
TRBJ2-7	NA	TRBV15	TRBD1	TGTGCCACCAGCAGGACAGGGGTTCGTTACGAGCAGTACTTC	CATSRTGVRYEQYF
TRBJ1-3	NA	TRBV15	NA	TGTGCCACCAGCAGAGCAAACTCCATTGGAAACACCATATATTTT	CATSRANSIGNTIYF
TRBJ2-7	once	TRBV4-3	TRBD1	TGCGCCAGCAGCCAAGATTGGACAGGGGACTACGAGCAGTACTTC	CASSQDWTGDYEQYF
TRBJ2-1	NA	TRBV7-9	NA	TGTGCCAGCAGTCGGGGGTCGGGACGATCCTACAATGAGCAGTTCTTC	CASSRGSGRSYNEQFF
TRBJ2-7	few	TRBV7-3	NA	TGTGCCAGCAGCCCATTAGGCAGTACATCTTCCTACGAGCAGTACTTC	CASSPLGSTSSYEQYF
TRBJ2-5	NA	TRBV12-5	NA	TGTGCTAGTGTGCAGGGGTTTAGTCAAGAGACCCAGTACTTC	CASVQGFSQETQYF
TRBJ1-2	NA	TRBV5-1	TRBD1	TGCGCCAGCAGAAGAACCTACAGGGGGCTAAATGGCTACACCTTC	CASRRTYRGLNGYTF
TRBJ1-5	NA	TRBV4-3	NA	TGCGCCAGCAGCCAGACATTTTCAGGGGTTCAGCCCCAGCATTTT	CASSQTFSGVQPQHF
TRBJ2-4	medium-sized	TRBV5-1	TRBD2	TGCGCCAGCAGCTTCCCCATCGGGGGGGAGGAAAACATTCAGTACTTC	CASSFPIGGEENIQYF
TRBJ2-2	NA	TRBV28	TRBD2	TGTGCCAGTATGGAACTAGCGGGGGAGAAACCGAACACCGGGGAGCTGTTTTTT	CASMELAGEKPNTGELFF
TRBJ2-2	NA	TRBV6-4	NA	TGTGCCAGCAGTGATTCCGGGGTCACCGGGGAGCTGTTTTTT	CASSDSGVTGELFF
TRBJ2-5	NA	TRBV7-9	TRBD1	TGTGCCAGCAGCTTATCGGGACAGGGCCTTCAAGAGACCCAGTACTTC	CASSLSGQGLQETQYF
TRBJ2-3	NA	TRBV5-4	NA	TGTGCCAGCAGCTTGGGAGGTAGCCTCACAGATACGCAGTATTTT	CASSLGGSLTDTQYF
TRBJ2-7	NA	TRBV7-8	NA	TGTGCCAGCAGCCCGAGAACTGGCCTTTCCTACGAGCAGTACTTC	CASSPRTGLSYEQYF
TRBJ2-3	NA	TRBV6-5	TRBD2	TGTGCCAGCAGTTACTCTGCGGGGGGGACAGATACGCAGTATTTT	CASSYSAGGTDTQYF
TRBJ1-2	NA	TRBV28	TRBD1	TGTGCCAGCAGTACGACAGGGGGCGCTTATGGCTACACCTTC	CASSTTGGAYGYTF
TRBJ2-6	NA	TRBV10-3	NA	TGTGCCATCAGTCGACACGACTCTGGGGCCAACGTCCTGACTTTC	CAISRHDSGANVLTF
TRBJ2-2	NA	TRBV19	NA	TGTGCCAGTAGTATAGTGGACGGGAGTATTGGCACCGGGGAGCTGTTTTTT	CASSIVDGSIGTGELFF
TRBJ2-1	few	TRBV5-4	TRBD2	TGTGCCAGCAGCGTGACTAGCGGGGGAGAAGATGAGCAGTTCTTC	CASSVTSGGEDEQFF
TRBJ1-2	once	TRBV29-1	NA	TGCAGCGTTCCATTCGGGAGTCCCGCCTTC	CSVPFGSPAF
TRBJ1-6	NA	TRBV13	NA	TGTGCCAGCAGCTTGTCAGAGAGCTCCTATAATTCACCCCTCCACTTT	CASSLSESSYNSPLHF
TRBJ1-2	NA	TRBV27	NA	TGTGCCAGCAGGATGGTAGGGGGGAACTATGGCTACACCTTC	CASRMVGGNYGYTF
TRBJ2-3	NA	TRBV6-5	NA	TGTGCCAGCAGAAGTGACAGGTTCGGTACGCAGTATTTT	CASRSDRFGTQYF
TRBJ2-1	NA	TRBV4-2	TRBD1	TGTGCCAGCAGCCCAAACGGACAGGGGAGCAATGAGCAGTTCTTC	CASSPNGQGSNEQFF
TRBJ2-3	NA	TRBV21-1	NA	TGTGCCAGCAGCAAAAGGGTTACTAGCGGGGGGACAGATACGCAGTATTTT	CASSKRVTSGGTDTQYF
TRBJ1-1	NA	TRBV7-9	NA	TGTGCCAGCAGCTTAGTGCCAGTCAACACTGAAGCTTTCTTT	CASSLVPVNTEAFF
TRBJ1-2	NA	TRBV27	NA	TGTGCCAGCAAAACACCGAGGGCCCCCTATGGCTACACCTTC	CASKTPRAPYGYTF
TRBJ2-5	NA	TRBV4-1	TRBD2	TGCGCCAGCAGCCAGACTAGCGCCCAAGAGACCCAGTACTTC	CASSQTSAQETQYF
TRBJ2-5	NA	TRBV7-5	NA	TGTGTCAGAAGCCCGGGACAGAACTACTCATGGGAGACCCAGTACTTC	CVRSPGQNYSWETQYF
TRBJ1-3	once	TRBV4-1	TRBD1	TGCGCCAGCAGCCTTGGACAGGGTCCCTCACTGGCATCTGGAAACATCATATATTTT	CASSLGQGPSLASGNIIYF
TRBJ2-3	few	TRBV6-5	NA	TGTGCCAGCAGTCTAGGGGATTACACAGATACGCAGTATTTT	CASSLGDYTDTQYF
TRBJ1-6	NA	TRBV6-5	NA	TGTGCCAGCAGTTACTCGGCTTTTCCACCCCTCCACTTT	CASSYSAFPPLHF
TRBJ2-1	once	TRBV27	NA	TGTGCCAGCAGTTGGCAGACCCCGCACTACAATGAGCAGTTCTTC	CASSWQTPHYNEQFF
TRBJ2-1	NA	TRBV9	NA	TGTGCCAGCAGCGTAGAAGTGACTAGCAATGAGCAGTTCTTC	CASSVEVTSNEQFF
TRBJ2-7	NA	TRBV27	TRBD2	TGTGCCAGCAGTTTAGTCTGGCCCTTAGGACTAGCGGGACAAACCTACGAGCAGTACTTC	CASSLVWPLGLAGQTYEQYF
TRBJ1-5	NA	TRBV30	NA	TGTGCCTGGAGTATGGCGGGGGACAATCAGCCCCAGCATTTT	CAWSMAGDNQPQHF
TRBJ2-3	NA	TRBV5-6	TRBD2	TGTGCCAGCAGCCGGACTAGCGGGAACACAGATACGCAGTATTTT	CASSRTSGNTDTQYF